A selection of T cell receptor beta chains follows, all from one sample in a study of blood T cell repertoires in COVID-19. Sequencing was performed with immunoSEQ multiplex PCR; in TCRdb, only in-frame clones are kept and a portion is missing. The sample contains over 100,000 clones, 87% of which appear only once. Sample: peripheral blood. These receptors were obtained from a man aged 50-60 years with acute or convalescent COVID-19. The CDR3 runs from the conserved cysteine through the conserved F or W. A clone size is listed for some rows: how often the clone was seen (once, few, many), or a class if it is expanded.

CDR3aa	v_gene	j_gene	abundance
CASSPSLQETQYF	TRBV18	TRBJ2-5	.
CASSQGPTSGAYEQYF	TRBV4-1	TRBJ2-7	.
CASSQLGLAGMNTGELFF	TRBV4-1	TRBJ2-2	.
CASSPNYEQYF	TRBV28	TRBJ2-7	.
CASSSRGTSGSDEQFF	TRBV7-9	TRBJ2-1	.
CASSITGTPSTDTQYF	TRBV10-2	TRBJ2-3	.
CASSFRRQGGNSPLHF	TRBV7-2	TRBJ1-6	.
CASSYSTDRNTIYF	TRBV6-5	TRBJ1-3	.
CAWSRNTGELFF	TRBV30	TRBJ2-2	.
CASSPGLNTEAFF	TRBV27	TRBJ1-1	.
CASSLGGGRRDEQFF	TRBV5-1	TRBJ2-1	.
CASSFTGGLNEQFF	TRBV27	TRBJ2-1	.
CAIKGTGDVGELFF	TRBV10-3	TRBJ2-2	.
CASRPLGAQYEQYF	TRBV6-5	TRBJ2-7	.
CASSLEWGGTEAFF	TRBV5-1	TRBJ1-1	.
CASSEDSTDTQYF	TRBV5-1	TRBJ2-3	.
CASSPTDRGAPGELFF	TRBV5-6	TRBJ2-2	.
CASSIRGREGNQPQHF	TRBV19	TRBJ1-5	once
CASSGTGGGGEAFF	TRBV2	TRBJ1-1	.
CASSYSRLGGEQYF	TRBV6-2/TRBV6-3	TRBJ2-7	.
CATSRDPRSRQETQYF	TRBV15	TRBJ2-5	once
CASSQPGTGPTDTQYF	TRBV4-2	TRBJ2-3	.
CASSTSGRAFGGELFF	TRBV19	TRBJ2-2	.
CASRSGTGYQPQHF	TRBV28	TRBJ1-5	.
CASSFLGSGRARTGELFF	TRBV28	TRBJ2-2	once
CASKSGASDEQYF	TRBV7-2	TRBJ2-7	.
CAGRDNGGNQPQHF	TRBV28	TRBJ1-5	.
CASSQGTTSGIYEQYF	TRBV4-2	TRBJ2-7	once
CASLATLSYNEQFF	TRBV18	TRBJ2-1	.
CASSNRVGNSPLHF	TRBV7-2	TRBJ1-6	.
CASSLGESSTDTQYF	TRBV5-1	TRBJ2-3	.
CSVPDRSNQPQHF	TRBV29-1	TRBJ1-5	.
CSVPSVAAKTGELFF	TRBV29-1	TRBJ2-2	.